This T cell receptor beta chain was identified in a study of blood T cell repertoires in COVID-19. Study-level background: There were acute and convalescent COVID-19 samples, and they came from the United States, Italy and Spain. Sources were T cells, B-cell-depleted T cells, or PBMCs; the material itself was cDNA or gDNA.

Cohorts were based on clinical histories the participants reported. Recovery meant two consecutive negative NP/OP PCR tests, professional clearance, or resolved symptoms. Libraries were prepared by immunoSEQ multiplex PCR; TCRdb keeps only in-frame clonotypes and omits some of them. The top ten clones hold roughly a sixth of a sample with hundreds of thousands of clones, 86% of them seen once. This clone was picked up a small number of times. V lost 4 bases and J lost 7, with 7 bases in between. Germline V CDR1 and CDR2: MNHEY, SVGAGI. CDR3 length: 12 amino acids. This receptor was taken from a man between 18 and 35 years old who had recovered from COVID-19. Sequencing input: PBMCs or T cells enriched from blood (not recorded which). V usage is TRBV6-5 and J usage is TRBJ2-2; unclear D gene. CDR3 sequence (DNA): TGTGCCAGCAGTTCCTTTATCGGGGAGCTGTTTTTT. Encoded protein: CASSSFIGELFF.